The T cell receptor (beta chain) under discussion was sequenced for a study of CD8+ T cells in alopecia areata. Study overall: Tofacitinib was taken orally by treated patients, and the dose was 5 to 10 mg twice daily.

This clone was seen only a few times. Specified treatment: oral pan-JAK inhibitor, 5-10 mg twice daily. V was shortened by 1 base and J by 0 bases, with 16 bases between the two germline ends. CDR3 length: 18 amino acids. Germline CDR1 LGHNT, CDR2 FRNRAP. RNA, once extracted, was reverse transcribed into cDNA for use as the sequencing template. This table comes from immunoSEQ multiplex PCR, and its TCRdb copy is limited to in-frame clones, with some not included. The sample records over 120,000 clones, around 50% being singletons. The J gene is TRBJ2-4, the V gene TRBV12-5, with D possibly being TRBD1 (5 bases). This sequence was found in a human donor with alopecia areata. Sequences were derived from CD8+ T cells sorted from blood, sampled at week 4, from a patient treated with tofacitinib. The CDR3 region is CASGLDRGQILAKNIQYF. In nucleotides, the CDR3 is TGTGCTAGTGGTTTGGACCGAGGACAAATACTAGCCAAAAACATTCAGTACTTC. Full variable domain (rest looked up from reference TRBV12-5 and TRBJ2-4): DARVTQTPRHKVTEMGQEVTMRCQPILGHNTVFWYRQTMMQGLELLAYFRNRAPLDDSGMPKDRFSAEMPDATLATLKIQPSEPRDSAVYFCASGLDRGQILAKNIQYFGAGTRLSVL.